This T cell receptor (beta chain) was identified in a study of shared clonotypes between healthy human individuals. Study-wide context: The cohort comprised a couple of women and a few men. Their ages spanned 18 to 49 years.

Whole-study findings and limits: The donor pool, a small one, limited the genetic and exposure-history diversity represented. Larger estimated richness was generally seen in naive subsets than in memory subsets.

The CDR3 is made up of 18 amino acids. Per germline, CDR1 SGHVS and CDR2 FNYEAQ. With 5 bases removed from V and 2 bases from J, the gap between germline ends came to 24 bases. The authors ran the assay at deep level. Only in-frame clones appear in the TCRdb table, and some are missing; sequencing was by immunoSEQ multiplex PCR. The table has about 700,000 clones, about 74% seen once; the top ten hold 1.7%. As concerns this clone: Its antigen is unknown.

The rearrangement links TRBV7-6 to TRBJ1-1; D unresolved. This sequence originates from a woman aged 25-40 years in good health. The sample consisted of memory CD4+ T cells sorted from blood. As to subset: CD45RA-negative fraction. Written as DNA, the CDR3 is TGTGCCAGCAGCCAAGGCCAAATGTATGGACGGAGCAACACTGAAGCTTTCTTT. Translated, it gives CASSQGQMYGRSNTEAFF.